This TCR beta chain is drawn from a study of regulatory T cells in long-lasting Graves disease. This CDR3 is 15 amino acids long. The trim removed 3 bases at V and 5 bases at J, leaving 7 bases unmatched. Looked up from germline, CDR1 is SEHNR and CDR2 is FQNEAQ (reference sequence). TCR beta libraries were built with iRepertoire HTBI primers and Arm-PCR of CDR3 regions. One entry per CDR3 protein results from TCRdb running MiXCR on the multiplex PCR reads. The sample lists roughly 530,000 distinct CDR3 sequences; approximately 16% were seen once. Time point denoted: newly diagnosed GD, antithyroid drugs for less than 3 months. PBMCs were the source of the RNA used for TCR sequencing. About this clonotype itself: Its antigen is unidentified.

General observations from the study: Favored usage of TRBV28, TRBJ1-2 and TRBJ2-5 was recorded in persistent disease.

A further study also used this sample, focusing on T cells in Graves' hyperthyroidism and ophthalmopathy. That investigation notes: Blood samples included most of the expanded thyroid clonotypes exceeding 0.001.

This TCR was recovered from a woman aged 35-65 years with Graves disease. The V and J genes are TRBV7-9 and TRBJ1-1, with 9 bases lining up with TRBD1. The material was peripheral blood mononuclear cells (PBMCs), obtained at new diagnosis, from a patient treated with antithyroid drugs. The CDR3 DNA follows: TGTGCCAGCAGCTTGACTCCGGGACAGGGTACTGAAGCTTTCTTT. Protein product: CASSLTPGQGTEAFF. Variable domain in full (rest from reference TRBV7-9 and TRBJ1-1): DTGVSQNPRHKITKRGQNVTFRCDPISEHNRLYWYRQTLGQGPEFLTYFQNEAQLEKSRLLSDRFSAERPKGSFSTLEIQRTEQGDSAMYLCASSLTPGQGTEAFFGQGTRLTVV.